This section outlines one T cell receptor beta chain sequence together with its context. Its antigen is unidentified. TCRdb's copy holds only in-frame clones and misses some; the assay was immunoSEQ multiplex PCR. The sample holds about 170,000 clones, roughly 85% seen once. The data stem from a study of T cell responses to AZD1222 COVID-19 vaccine. Findings and caveats of the study: White British ancestry dominated among donors, who included more females, and clonal diversity was possibly underestimated. Among AZD1222 vaccinees, only six or seven were seropositive at baseline. The breadth and depth of Spike-specific TCRs increased once two AZD1222 doses had been given. Spike-wide vaccine-associated CD4 TCRs dominated at 160-218 and 743-854.

Trimming left V 1 base short and J 12 bases short, with 16 bases between. Germline CDR1 and CDR2: SGHDT and YYEEEE. The CDR3 extends over 14 amino acids. The chain combines TRBV5-6 with TRBJ1-4, with D possibly being TRBD1 (5 bases). The sequenced sample was peripheral blood, obtained 28 days after the second AZD1222 dose. This clonotype was sampled from an adult who received the AZD1222 COVID-19 vaccine. The CDR3 is CASSLSGGTEELFF. The CDR3 bases are TGTGCCAGCAGCTTGTCCGGGGGAACCGAGGAACTGTTTTTT.